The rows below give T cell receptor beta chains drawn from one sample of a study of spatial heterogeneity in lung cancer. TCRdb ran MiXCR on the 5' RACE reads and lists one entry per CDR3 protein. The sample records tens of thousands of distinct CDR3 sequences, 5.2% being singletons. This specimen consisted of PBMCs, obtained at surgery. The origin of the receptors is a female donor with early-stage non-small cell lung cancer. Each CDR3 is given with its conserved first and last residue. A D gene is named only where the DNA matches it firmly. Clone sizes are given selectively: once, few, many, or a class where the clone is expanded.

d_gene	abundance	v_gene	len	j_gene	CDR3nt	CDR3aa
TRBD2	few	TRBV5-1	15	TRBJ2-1	TGCGCCAGCAGCTTGGGGACTAGCGGGGTCAATGAGCAGTTCTTC	CASSLGTSGVNEQFF
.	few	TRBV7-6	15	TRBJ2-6	TGTGCCAGCAGCTCGATAAACTCTGGGGCCAACGTCCTGACTTTC	CASSSINSGANVLTF
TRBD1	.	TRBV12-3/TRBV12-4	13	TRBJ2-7	TGTGCCAGCGGGACAGGCCTCTCCTACGAGCAGTACTTC	CASGTGLSYEQYF
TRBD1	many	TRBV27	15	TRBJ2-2	TGTGCCACTCACCGGACAGGGAGGACTACCGGGGAGCTGTTTTTT	CATHRTGRTTGELFF
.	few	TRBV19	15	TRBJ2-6	TGTGCCAGTATGGGGGTGGAGGCTGGGGCCAACGTCCTGACTTTC	CASMGVEAGANVLTF
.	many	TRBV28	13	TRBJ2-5	TGTGCCAGCAGTTTACACGTAGAAGAGACCCAGTACTTC	CASSLHVEETQYF
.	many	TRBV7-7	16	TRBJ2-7	TGTGCTAGCAGTCATGACGTTGGAGGTTTACCTTACGAGCAGTACTTC	CASSHDVGGLPYEQYF
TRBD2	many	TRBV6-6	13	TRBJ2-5	TGTGCCAGCAGTAGCGGGGGGGCAGAGACCCAGTACTTC	CASSSGGAETQYF
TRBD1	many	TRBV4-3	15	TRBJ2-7	TGCGCCAGCAGCCAAGATCGCAGGGGGTACTACGAGCAGTACTTC	CASSQDRRGYYEQYF
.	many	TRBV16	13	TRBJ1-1	TGTGCCAGCAGCCCACAGGTCCAAACTGAAGCTTTCTTT	CASSPQVQTEAFF
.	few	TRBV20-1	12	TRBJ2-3	TGCAGTGCTCTAGATGGCACAGATACGCAGTATTTT	CSALDGTDTQYF
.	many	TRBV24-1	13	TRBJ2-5	TGTGCCACCCAGGGGCCGGTAAGAGAGACCCAGTACTTC	CATQGPVRETQYF
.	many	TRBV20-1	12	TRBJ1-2	TGCAGTGCTAAACAGATCGACTATGGCTACACCTTC	CSAKQIDYGYTF
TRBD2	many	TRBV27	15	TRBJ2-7	TGTGCCAGCAGACCCGAGCGGGAGGGGGCCTACGAGCAGTACTTC	CASRPEREGAYEQYF
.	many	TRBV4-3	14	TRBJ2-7	TGCGCCAGCAGCCAAGTAACTAGCTCCTACGAGCAGTACTTC	CASSQVTSSYEQYF
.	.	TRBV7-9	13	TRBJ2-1	TGTGCCAGCAGCTTAATCGCCTACAATGAGCAGTTCTTC	CASSLIAYNEQFF
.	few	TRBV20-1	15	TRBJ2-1	TGCAGTGCTAGAGCATCAGGGTTATCCTACAATGAGCAGTTCTTC	CSARASGLSYNEQFF
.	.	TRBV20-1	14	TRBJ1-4	TGCAGTGCTCCCGTGGCAGGGAGTAGGGAAAAACTGTTTTTT	CSAPVAGSREKLFF